This T cell receptor (beta chain) was documented in a study of cytomegalovirus exposure and HLA in healthy donors. Study overall: Earlier results showed 90 million to 120 million unique TCR beta sequences derived from roughly 200 million T cells. From donors who were HLA-typed, an early data release held 80 million to 85 million unique TCRs. Whole-study findings and limits: The analysis excluded some indistinguishable V segments, including TRBV6-2 and TRBV6-3. The study recorded 150 to 200 TCR beta chains that were cytomegalovirus-associated.

The CDR3 contains 15 residues. The junction had 3 bases not matched to a gene; V was cut back by 4 bases and J by 0 bases. CDR1 and CDR2 (germline): MDHEN, SYDVKM. 60 Vbeta and 13 Jbeta primers were used in PCR. Profiled with immunoSEQ multiplex PCR; TCRdb holds only in-frame clones, not every one. The sample records 65,000 to 80,000 clones, 74% being singletons. On this clone itself: Its target is not known.

This TCR came from a man aged 40-49 years in good health and CMV-seropositive. The V and J genes are TRBV28 and TRBJ1-2, with 9 bases that match TRBD1. Sequencing was carried out using PBMCs. CDR3 nucleotides: TGTGCCAGCAGTTCACAGGGGGCTTCTAACTATGGCTACACCTTC. It encodes CASSSQGASNYGYTF.